The next 14 T cell receptor beta chains were all read from a single sample in a study of T cell responses to AZD1222 COVID-19 vaccine. Method: immunoSEQ multiplex PCR; TCRdb's copy keeps in-frame clones and lacks some. The sample records more than 95,000 clones, around nine tenths being singletons. The sample was peripheral blood, taken on day 0 of AZD1222 vaccination. Source of these receptors: an adult in good health.

The rearrangement links TRBV6-5 to TRBJ1-4; D gene unclear. Per germline, CDR1 MNHEY and CDR2 SVGAGI. V was clipped by 7 bases and J by 0 bases, with 6 bases between them. The CDR3 is 13 amino acids. The CDR3 sequence is CASMTPTNEKLFF. The CDR3 region has the DNA TGTGCCAGCATGACCCCAACTAATGAAAAACTGTTTTTT.

V is TRBV7-9 and J is TRBJ2-7; D is perhaps TRBD2 (6 bases). Trimming shortened V by 7 bases and J by 0 bases, and 19 bases separated the two germline ends. The CDR3 length is 16 residues. CDR1 and CDR2 (germline): SEHNR, FQNEAQ (reference sequence). The CDR3 loop is CASIPRGTWSSYEQYF. For the CDR3, the DNA is TGTGCCAGCATCCCTCGAGGGACTTGGAGCTCCTACGAGCAGTACTTC.

This clone occurred once. J is TRBJ1-6 and V is TRBV11-2, with D perhaps TRBD1 (6 bases). Germline V gene sequence: CDR1 SGHAT, CDR2 FQNNGV. This CDR3 comprises 14 residues. Trimming cost V 5 bases and J 9 bases, with 14 bases left between them. This chain's CDR3 is CASSQDRTISPLHF. CDR3 in DNA: TGTGCCAGCAGCCAAGACAGGACAATTTCACCCCTCCACTTT.

The CDR3 sequence: CASSQESGRSQPQHF. The CDR3 nucleotides are TGCGCCAGCAGCCAAGAGTCAGGGCGAAGCCAGCCCCAGCATTTT. J is TRBJ1-5 and V is TRBV4-1, with D perhaps TRBD1 (5 bases). CDR1 and CDR2 from the germline V gene are MGHRA and YSYEKL. V lost 0 bases and J 7 bases, leaving 13 bases between the germline ends. This CDR3 spans 15 amino acids.

This chain connects TRBV5-1 to TRBJ1-1; 7 bases line up with TRBD1. CDR1 is SGHRS and CDR2 is YFSETQ in the germline V gene. The V gene end was trimmed by 0 bases and the J gene end by 2 bases; junction bases not matched to a gene: 7. The CDR3 consists of 16 residues. CDR3 residues: CASSLGQGVVNTEAFF. The CDR3 DNA reads as TGCGCCAGCAGCTTGGGGCAGGGGGTGGTTAACACTGAAGCTTTCTTT.

This clone was counted between two and nine times. V gene TRBV7-3 combines with J gene TRBJ2-1; 12 nucleotides line up with TRBD2. The CDR3 has 15 residues. The germline V gene encodes CDR1 SGHTA and CDR2 FQGTGA. V gave up 5 bases and J gave up 8 bases; unmatched junction bases: 7. In DNA form, the CDR3 reads TGTGCCAGCAGCCCCCGACTAGCGGGAGCCGATGAGCAGTTCTTC. It is translated as CASSPRLAGADEQFF.

The chain carries TRBV5-1 and TRBJ2-5; unclear D gene. Trimming took 1 base from V and 7 from J, leaving 11 bases between them. The CDR3 contains 13 residues. Germline V gene sequence: CDR1 SGHRS, CDR2 YFSETQ. CDR3 sequence (DNA): TGCGCCAGCAGCTTGTCCCCGATTGTGACCCAGTACTTC. Protein: CASSLSPIVTQYF.

The chain links TRBV30 to TRBJ2-1; 7 nucleotides line up with TRBD1. Germline CDR1 reads GTSNPN; CDR2 reads SVGIG (reference sequence). The CDR3 consists of 14 residues. J lost 6 bases, V lost 4 bases, and 9 bases had no gene match. CDR3 sequence (DNA): TGTGCCTGGACTCGATTGACAGGGCTCAATGAGCAGTTCTTC. Its translation: CAWTRLTGLNEQFF.

This chain uses TRBV5-3 with TRBJ2-7; 10 bases line up with TRBD2. TRBV5-3 is labeled an ORF, and its function is uncertain. Trimming cost V 4 bases and J 2 bases; bases outside gene matches: 6. This CDR3 has 15 amino acids. The CDR3, as DNA: TGTGCCAGAAGCCTTGGGACTAGCGTTCCCTACGAGCAGTACTTC. Translation gives CARSLGTSVPYEQYF.

The chain combines TRBV28 with TRBJ2-1; the D gene is possibly TRBD2 (6 bases). Germline V lookup: CDR1 MDHEN, CDR2 SYDVKM. This CDR3 comprises 12 residues. Trimming took off 5 bases at V and 10 bases at J, with 12 bases between the two ends. In DNA form, the CDR3 reads TGTGCCAGCAGTCTGACTAGTCGGGAGCAGTTCTTC. Its translation: CASSLTSREQFF.

V gene TRBV11-2 combines with J gene TRBJ1-5; maybe TRBD1 (5 bases). The V end lost 5 bases, the J end lost 0 bases, and 11 bases lay between the germline ends. Germline-derived CDR1 and CDR2 are SGHAT and FQNNGV. This CDR3 is 15 amino acids long. As DNA, the CDR3 is TGTGCCAGCAGCCCTGAGGGGTATAGCAATCAGCCCCAGCATTTT. Amino acids: CASSPEGYSNQPQHF.

The chain is built from TRBV7-9 and TRBJ2-2; D not resolved. The CDR3 has 13 amino acids. Germline CDR1 reads SEHNR; CDR2 reads FQNEAQ (reference sequence). V dropped 8 bases and J dropped 2 bases, with 9 bases sitting between them. CDR3 DNA sequence: TGTGCCAGCGGGCGAGGAAACACCGGGGAGCTGTTTTTT. It yields the protein CASGRGNTGELFF.

The chain carries TRBV28 and TRBJ1-5; D might be TRBD1 (6 bases). CDR1 MDHEN and CDR2 SYDVKM come from the germline V gene. V was cut by 2 bases and J by 10 bases, with 12 bases left in between. This CDR3 region has 13 residues. The CDR3 reads CASSLSYRVPQHF. DNA for the CDR3: TGTGCCAGCAGTTTAAGCTACAGGGTACCCCAGCATTTT.

V usage is TRBV19 and J usage is TRBJ2-3; possible D gene TRBD2, 5 bases. Trimming stripped 3 bases from V and 0 bases from J, with 16 bases between. Germline lookup yields CDR1 LNHDA and CDR2 SQIVND (reference sequence). The CDR3 totals 17 residues. The CDR3 protein is CASSIRTGGSSTDTQYF. CDR3 in DNA: TGTGCCAGTAGTATCCGGACTGGCGGGTCTAGCACAGATACGCAGTATTTT.